This T cell receptor beta chain is drawn from a study of blood T cell repertoires in COVID-19. Study summary: Sites in the United States, Italy and Spain provided acute and convalescent COVID-19 samples. In each case, the material was cDNA or gDNA derived from T cells, B-cell-depleted T cells, or PBMCs.

Original data processing: Estimation of nucleated cell counts relied on the amplification of reference gene primers. The protocol was immunoSEQ multiplex PCR, while the TCRdb copy is restricted to in-frame clones and leaves out a portion. V and J calls and clone size come straight from that table; D and trimming were deduced from the DNA. The table records over 200,000 clones, roughly 84% of them present only once. V was cut by 6 bases and J by 5 bases, with 14 bases left in between. The germline gives CDR1 MDHEN, CDR2 SYDVKM. The CDR3 totals 14 residues. The V and J genes are TRBV28 and TRBJ1-5; possible D gene TRBD1, 5 bases. The sequenced sample consisted of peripheral blood. The receptor was isolated from a middle-aged man with active or convalescent COVID-19. CDR3 in amino acids: CASRVTGNHQPQHF. As DNA, the CDR3 is TGTGCCAGCAGGGTTACAGGCAACCATCAGCCCCAGCATTTT.